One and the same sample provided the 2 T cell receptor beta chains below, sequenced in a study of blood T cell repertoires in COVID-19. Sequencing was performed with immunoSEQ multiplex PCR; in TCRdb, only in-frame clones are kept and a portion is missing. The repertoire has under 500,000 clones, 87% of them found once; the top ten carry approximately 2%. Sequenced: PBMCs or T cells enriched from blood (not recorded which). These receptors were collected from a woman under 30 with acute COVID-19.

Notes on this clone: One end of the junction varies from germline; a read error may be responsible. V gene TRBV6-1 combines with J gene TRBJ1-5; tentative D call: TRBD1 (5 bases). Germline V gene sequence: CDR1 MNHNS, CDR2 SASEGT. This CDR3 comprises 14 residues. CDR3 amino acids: CASSEDSFNQPQHF. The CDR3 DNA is TGTGCCAGCAGCGAAGACAGCTTCAATCAGCCCCAGCATTTT.

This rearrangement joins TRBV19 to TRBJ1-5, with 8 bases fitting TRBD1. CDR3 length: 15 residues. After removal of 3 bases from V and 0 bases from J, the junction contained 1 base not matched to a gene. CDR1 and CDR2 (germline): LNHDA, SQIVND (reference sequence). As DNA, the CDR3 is TGTGCCAGTAGTATCGACAGGGGTAGCAATCAGCCCCAGCATTTT. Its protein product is CASSIDRGSNQPQHF.